The present T cell receptor (beta chain) was sequenced within a study of human T cells and chemical hapten exposure (dated by TCRdb to about 2021). Regarding the research as a whole: For sensitization, 2% DPC in acetone was applied to a roughly 2 cm by roughly 2 cm area of upper inner arm skin. Throughout the study period of roughly 24 weeks, patients also received therapeutic DPC doses to the scalp every week. Patch testing was done on the upper back using Finn chambers containing 0.01% DPC, and results were scored after 6 days according to International Contact Dermatitis Research Group standards. The mostly female patient cohort included alopecia areata with under or over 50% scalp involvement, alopecia totalis and alopecia universalis. Libraries were pooled for sequencing, and per-sample TCR yields varied mainly because of small differences in library volumes within the pool. This study followed changes in the peripheral blood TCR repertoire in vivo during primary and secondary sensitization of alopecia patients to the hapten diphenylcyclopropenone (DPC). Blood samples were taken from patients before sensitization (week 0) and then at 2, 6 and about 24 weeks after DPC sensitization. Roughly 30 alopecia patients provided blood for TCR sequencing at one to four time points (pre-sensitization, 2, 6 and 24 weeks). General study outcomes and caveats: All patients had alopecia, a presumed autoimmune disease, so their immune response might differ from that of healthy individuals. DPC sensitization did not change how many TCRs were above 1 in 1000 frequency, and no evidence was found of alterations in global repertoire structure. A positive correlation was found between the number of PT1 expanded TCRs and patch test score, with significance reached at thresholds 8, 16 and 32 but not 4. After repeated subsampling, changes were observed in the strength of the expansion versus patch-test correlation and in the threshold at which the correlation became significant. Significantly more large CDR3 similarity clusters were formed by expanded TCRs than by pre-sensitization or healthy control sets, consistent with antigen-driven responses.

The germline ends are 10 bases apart after V is trimmed by 3 bases and J by 1 base. Its CDR3 holds 15 amino acids, cysteine through phenylalanine. This entry keeps only the CDR3 DNA: 45 bases, framed from base 1. The germline V gene sets CDR1 to MRHNA and CDR2 to SNTAGT. Remarks on this clonotype: Its antigen is not yet known. No base quality values were provided; no much bigger clone lies one nucleotide off.

This specimen's time point label, per the study, means: patch test 2, 6 weeks after DPC sensitization. The treatment or condition label of this sample denotes: therapeutic diphenylcyclopropenone sensitization with weekly scalp DPC. At each patch-test visit, blood was drawn before the patch test was applied. Eligible patients were aged 18 to 70, diagnosed with alopecia, deemed suitable for DPC therapy, and excluded if pregnant. Total RNA was isolated from unfractionated whole blood collected in Tempus Blood RNA tubes. The protocol used for the library was RACE. Sequenced on a NextSeq 500. Library preparation attached unique molecular identifiers to individual cDNA molecules for quantitative, reproducible TCR counting. For every blood RNA sample, sequencing covered both the TCR alpha and TCR beta chains. Per the authors' processing: A median of around 100,000 TCRs per sample was observed, with a range of roughly 20,000 to 750,000. The Decombinator software suite was used to annotate the V, J and CDR3 of the TCR reads. For the PS versus PT1 abundance plots, all samples were subsampled to the same number of TCRs (28,000). TCRs were defined as expanded if absent before sensitization and observed at least eight times at the 2-week time point. TCRdb's own reprocessing of the public reads used fastp at Q25 and MiXCR and kept productive beta chains. Each CDR3 protein gets just one entry, which takes the most common genes and DNA from the rows behind it. The V and J calls come from TCRdb's annotation, not from the publication. This sample is represented by more than 85,000 distinct CDR3 sequences; approximately 10% of them were singletons. Roughly 2% of the sample comes from the top ten.

The TCR sequence derives from a man in his forties with alopecia areata. Some clones in this sample may be carry-over from other donors' samples. The starting material was whole blood, obtained in connection with sensitization to the hapten diphenylcyclopropenone (DPC). The rearrangement joined TRBV6-4 to TRBJ2-1, with no D gene named confidently. The CDR3 has the sequence CASSESQGSYNEQFF. The DNA is TGTGCCAGCAGTGAATCCCAAGGGTCCTACAATGAGCAGTTCTTC.